This T cell receptor (beta chain) came from a study of read filtering for tumor transcriptome and immune sequencing. At the level of the study: Transcriptome libraries were built from DNase-treated RNA. RNA-seq yielded only roughly 80 to 1,400 TCR reads, IR-seq about 4.05 to 11 million. Overall study results and limits: Single-read clonotypes: roughly 80% of IR-seq clonotypes (roughly 3.2% of reads), about 75% of RNA-seq clonotypes (nearly 45% of reads). IR-seq and RNA-seq agreed better without single-read clonotypes.

The CDR3 spans 13 residues. From germline, CDR1 is MNHNS and CDR2 SASEGT. As for this clonotype: The antigen is undetermined. This may come from a read error, since a much larger clone is one base off.

The library was built from about 400 ng RNA with molecular barcoded adaptors for alpha/delta and beta/gamma chains. MiXCR, applied by TCRdb to the reads, yields one record per CDR3 protein. The table shows tens of thousands of distinct CDR3 sequences, with 14% occurring only once. Sequencing input: a population of CD138-negative cells sorted from bone marrow. The clonotype comes from a donor at least 40 years old with multiple myeloma. V and J are TRBV6-1 and TRBJ2-7, with D perhaps TRBD1 (6 bases). CDR3 coding DNA: TGTACCAGCAGTAAAAACTACAGGGACGAGCAGTACTTC. Translated, it gives CTSSKNYRDEQYF.